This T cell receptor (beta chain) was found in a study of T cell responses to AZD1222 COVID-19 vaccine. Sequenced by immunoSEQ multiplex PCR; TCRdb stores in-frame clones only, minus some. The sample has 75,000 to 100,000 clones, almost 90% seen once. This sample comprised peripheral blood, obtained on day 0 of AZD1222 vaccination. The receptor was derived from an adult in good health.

The chain's CDR3 is CASSRAFQETQYF. The CDR3 region has the DNA TGTGCCAGTAGTCGGGCTTTTCAAGAGACCCAGTACTTC. The chain recombines TRBV19 with TRBJ2-5; no clear D gene. Germline V gives CDR1 LNHDA, CDR2 SQIVND (reference sequence). The CDR3 loop spans 13 amino acids. V was cut by 5 bases and J by 2 bases, with 9 bases left in between.